This T cell receptor beta chain appears in the sequencing data of a study of T cells in tuberculosis. Study-wide background: This South African cohort compared adolescents with or without latent tuberculosis against adults with active tuberculosis.

In germline, CDR1 is SGHTA, CDR2 FQGTGA. V was clipped by 5 bases and J by 4 bases, with 14 bases between them. This CDR3 comprises 14 residues. TCRdb keeps only in-frame clones here, not all; method: immunoSEQ multiplex PCR. Of about 33,000 clones listed, about 90% were seen once; the top ten hold about 7.7%. Specified time point: new active TB diagnosis, blood taken before or within 7 days of starting treatment. This sample comprised PBMCs, obtained at tuberculosis diagnosis. The sequence came from an adult with tuberculosis. Some clones in this sample may be carry-over from other donors' samples. This chain links TRBV7-3 with TRBJ1-1, with a possible D match to TRBD1 (5 bases). CDR3 nucleotides: TGTGCCAGCAGCCTGTCTGGGGGGACCACTGAAGCTTTCTTT. This sequence encodes CASSLSGGTTEAFF.